The rows below give T cell receptor beta chains drawn from one sample of a study of CD8 T cells in ankylosing spondylitis. In TCRdb, the 5' RACE reads were re-called with MiXCR into one record per CDR3 protein. Of tens of thousands of distinct CDR3 sequences in the sample, roughly 8.6% were seen once. The sample was blood. Source of these receptors: a male donor with ankylosing spondylitis or in good health (not recorded which). Both conserved end residues are part of each CDR3. A D gene is named only where the DNA matches it firmly. Not all rows give a size; the values are once, few, many and, for expanded clones, a class.

D: TRBD2
J: TRBJ2-5
length: 15
size: few
V: TRBV5-1
CDR3: CASSTTSGRAETQYF
DNA: TGCGCCAGCAGCACGACTAGCGGGAGGGCAGAGACCCAGTACTTC

D: .
J: TRBJ2-7
length: 13
size: few
V: TRBV3-1
CDR3: CASSQDPWNEQYF
DNA: TGTGCCAGCAGCCAAGATCCTTGGAACGAGCAGTACTTC

D: TRBD2
J: TRBJ2-3
length: 12
size: .
V: TRBV20-1
CDR3: CSAGLDKDTQYF
DNA: TGCAGTGCCGGACTAGACAAAGATACGCAGTATTTT

D: .
J: TRBJ2-4
length: 14
size: few
V: TRBV6-2/TRBV6-3
CDR3: CASSYAQGSIIQYF
DNA: TGTGCCAGCAGTTACGCACAGGGATCCATCATTCAGTACTTC

D: .
J: TRBJ1-1
length: 12
size: few
V: TRBV5-1
CDR3: CASSLLGTEAFF
DNA: TGCGCCAGCAGCTTGCTCGGCACTGAAGCTTTCTTT

D: .
J: TRBJ2-5
length: 14
size: many
V: TRBV4-1
CDR3: CASSQESVGETQYF
DNA: TGCGCCAGCAGCCAAGAATCGGTAGGAGAGACCCAGTACTTC

D: TRBD1
J: TRBJ2-3
length: 17
size: few
V: TRBV7-9
CDR3: CASSSNSGTGITDTQYF
DNA: TGTGCCAGCAGCTCGAATTCCGGGACAGGGATCACAGATACGCAGTATTTT

D: .
J: TRBJ2-2
length: 14
size: .
V: TRBV7-9
CDR3: CASSQVPGAGELFF
DNA: TGTGCCAGCAGCCAAGTTCCAGGGGCCGGGGAGCTGTTTTTT

D: .
J: TRBJ1-5
length: 14
size: few
V: TRBV28
CDR3: CASSLLPRGQPQHF
DNA: TGTGCCAGCAGTTTATTGCCGAGGGGACAGCCCCAGCATTTT

D: TRBD2
J: TRBJ2-5
length: 15
size: .
V: TRBV18
CDR3: CASSPVAGGAETQYF
DNA: TGTGCCAGCTCACCAGTCGCGGGAGGGGCGGAGACCCAGTACTTC

D: .
J: TRBJ2-7
length: 13
size: .
V: TRBV28
CDR3: CASSFITGLEQYF
DNA: TGTGCCAGCAGTTTTATTACGGGCCTCGAGCAGTACTTC

D: .
J: TRBJ1-5
length: 15
size: .
V: TRBV10-2
CDR3: CASSDSLGGNQPQHF
DNA: TGCGCCAGCAGTGATTCCTTGGGGGGGAATCAGCCCCAGCATTTT

D: .
J: TRBJ2-3
length: 13
size: few
V: TRBV6-2/TRBV6-3
CDR3: CASTPFSTVAQYF
DNA: TGTGCCAGCACGCCGTTTTCAACGGTGGCGCAGTATTTT

D: TRBD1
J: TRBJ2-5
length: 17
size: .
V: TRBV6-1
CDR3: CASSQYTGAGFGETQYF
DNA: TGTGCCAGCAGTCAATATACAGGGGCAGGCTTTGGAGAGACCCAGTACTTC

D: .
J: TRBJ1-2
length: 15
size: .
V: TRBV3-1
CDR3: CASSPRQVQRGGYTF
DNA: TGTGCCAGCAGCCCGAGACAGGTCCAGCGCGGTGGCTACACCTTC

D: .
J: TRBJ1-5
length: 18
size: few
V: TRBV4-1
CDR3: CASSPGTIAAYSNQPQHF
DNA: TGCGCCAGCAGCCCCGGGACAATAGCCGCTTATAGCAATCAGCCCCAGCATTTT

D: .
J: TRBJ2-1
length: 12
size: many
V: TRBV29-1
CDR3: CSVYGPINEQFF
DNA: TGCAGCGTCTATGGACCGATCAATGAGCAGTTCTTC

D: TRBD1
J: TRBJ1-1
length: 13
size: medium-sized
V: TRBV5-6
CDR3: CASSLVQGAEAFF
DNA: TGTGCCAGCAGCTTGGTCCAGGGGGCTGAAGCTTTCTTT

D: .
J: TRBJ2-3
length: 12
size: .
V: TRBV7-3
CDR3: CASSSGTDTQYF
DNA: TGTGCCAGCAGCTCAGGGACAGATACGCAGTATTTT

D: .
J: TRBJ2-7
length: 13
size: few
V: TRBV20-1
CDR3: CSARPGLTYEQYF
DNA: TGCAGTGCTAGACCCGGGCTCACCTACGAGCAGTACTTC

D: TRBD1
J: TRBJ1-1
length: 14
size: .
V: TRBV30
CDR3: CAWTTGQTNTEAFF
DNA: TGTGCCTGGACCACGGGACAGACGAACACTGAAGCTTTCTTT

D: TRBD1
J: TRBJ1-1
length: 14
size: many
V: TRBV9
CDR3: CASSVVTGDTEAFF
DNA: TGTGCCAGCAGCGTAGTCACAGGGGACACTGAAGCTTTCTTT

D: .
J: TRBJ2-1
length: 12
size: many
V: TRBV29-1
CDR3: CSVDTLADEQFF
DNA: TGCAGCGTTGACACATTGGCCGATGAGCAGTTCTTC

D: TRBD2
J: TRBJ2-3
length: 21
size: few
V: TRBV12-3/TRBV12-4
CDR3: CASPLRAMGAGGLLSTDTQYF
DNA: TGTGCCAGCCCTCTGCGAGCTATGGGAGCGGGAGGCCTCCTAAGCACAGATACGCAGTATTTT

D: .
J: TRBJ2-3
length: 14
size: many
V: TRBV5-1
CDR3: CASRREDSTDTQYF
DNA: TGCGCCAGCAGGAGGGAGGATAGCACAGATACGCAGTATTTT

D: TRBD1
J: TRBJ1-4
length: 14
size: few
V: TRBV5-1
CDR3: CASSLGGQDEKLFF
DNA: TGCGCCAGCAGCTTGGGCGGACAGGATGAAAAACTGTTTTTT

D: TRBD2
J: TRBJ2-2
length: 15
size: .
V: TRBV24-1
CDR3: CATSNLAGNTGELFF
DNA: TGTGCCACCAGTAACCTAGCGGGGAACACCGGGGAGCTGTTTTTT

D: .
J: TRBJ2-1
length: 17
size: .
V: TRBV7-2
CDR3: CASSLGHPLSSYNEQFF
DNA: TGTGCCAGCAGCTTAGGGCATCCGCTGAGCTCCTACAATGAGCAGTTCTTC

D: .
J: TRBJ2-2
length: 13
size: .
V: TRBV28
CDR3: CASSFLAAGELFF
DNA: TGTGCCAGCAGTTTCCTAGCTGCCGGGGAGCTGTTTTTT

D: .
J: TRBJ1-1
length: 13
size: many
V: TRBV5-5
CDR3: CASSLWGNTEAFF
DNA: TGTGCCAGCAGCTTATGGGGGAACACTGAAGCTTTCTTT

D: .
J: TRBJ2-7
length: 11
size: many
V: TRBV6-2/TRBV6-3
CDR3: CASSSVYEQYF
DNA: TGTGCCAGCAGTTCGGTCTACGAGCAGTACTTC

D: .
J: TRBJ1-4
length: 15
size: few
V: TRBV7-9
CDR3: CASSLYGTTDEKLFF
DNA: TGTGCCAGCAGCTTATACGGGACCACCGATGAAAAACTGTTTTTT

D: .
J: TRBJ1-2
length: 13
size: many
V: TRBV29-1
CDR3: CSVEEETAYGYTF
DNA: TGCAGCGTTGAAGAAGAGACAGCATATGGCTACACCTTC

D: TRBD2
J: TRBJ2-1
length: 13
size: .
V: TRBV29-1
CDR3: CSVPKRGYNEQFF
DNA: TGCAGCGTCCCAAAGCGGGGATACAATGAGCAGTTCTTC

D: TRBD1
J: TRBJ2-2
length: 15
size: few
V: TRBV7-9
CDR3: CASSFGTGNTGELFF
DNA: TGTGCCAGCAGCTTCGGGACAGGGAACACCGGGGAGCTGTTTTTT

D: .
J: TRBJ1-4
length: 14
size: few
V: TRBV20-1
CDR3: CSAPSPPIGEKLFF
DNA: TGCAGTGCTCCCAGCCCTCCCATCGGGGAAAAACTGTTTTTT

D: .
J: TRBJ2-3
length: 13
size: .
V: TRBV28
CDR3: CASSFGGTDTQYF
DNA: TGTGCCAGCAGTTTTGGCGGAACAGATACGCAGTATTTT

D: .
J: TRBJ1-2
length: 16
size: many
V: TRBV20-1
CDR3: CSARQGVAGDGYGYTF
DNA: TGCAGTGCCCGTCAAGGGGTGGCAGGGGATGGCTATGGCTACACCTTC

D: TRBD1
J: TRBJ2-1
length: 11
size: many
V: TRBV20-1
CDR3: CSARAGTEKFF
DNA: TGCAGTGCTAGGGCCGGGACAGAGAAGTTCTTC

D: .
J: TRBJ2-2
length: 15
size: few
V: TRBV28
CDR3: CASSLLRSLTGELFF
DNA: TGTGCCAGCAGTTTATTACGCAGCTTAACCGGGGAGCTGTTTTTT

D: TRBD2
J: TRBJ2-5
length: 14
size: .
V: TRBV6-5
CDR3: CASSDGLAGGTQYF
DNA: TGTGCCAGCAGTGACGGACTAGCGGGAGGAACCCAGTACTTC

D: TRBD2
J: TRBJ2-1
length: 16
size: few
V: TRBV24-1
CDR3: CATSDGLAGVYNEQFF
DNA: TGTGCCACCAGTGACGGACTAGCGGGGGTCTACAATGAGCAGTTCTTC

D: .
J: TRBJ2-1
length: 12
size: many
V: TRBV29-1
CDR3: CSVSGHYNEQFF
DNA: TGCAGCGTCAGTGGGCACTACAATGAGCAGTTCTTC

D: .
J: TRBJ2-7
length: 13
size: many
V: TRBV7-2
CDR3: CASSRMSSWEQYF
DNA: TGTGCCAGCAGCCGCATGTCTAGCTGGGAGCAGTACTTC

D: .
J: TRBJ2-2
length: 13
size: .
V: TRBV6-2/TRBV6-3
CDR3: CASSRYLTGELFF
DNA: TGTGCCAGCAGTAGATATCTTACCGGGGAGCTGTTTTTT